Below are 25 T cell receptor beta chains sequenced from a single sample in a study of T cells in Graves' hyperthyroidism and ophthalmopathy. The TCR beta CDR3 regions underwent amplification using RNA transcripts as the source. HTBI primers were the set used in a first-round RT-PCR of the TCR CDR3. TCRdb re-derived calls from the multiplex PCR reads in MiXCR, one entry per CDR3 protein. The sample lists 340,000 or so distinct CDR3 sequences; 18% were seen once. Specimen: blood. These receptor sequences come from a woman between 50 and 59 years old with Graves' hyperthyroidism.

This clonotype was detected only a few times. J is TRBJ1-3 and V is TRBV27; D not certain. CDR1 and CDR2 from the germline V gene are MNHEY and SMNVEV (reference sequence). CDR3 size: 13 residues. V was shortened by 2 bases and J by 2 bases, with 4 bases between the two germline ends. The CDR3 protein is CASSLPPGNTIYF. The CDR3 region has the DNA TGTGCCAGCAGTTTACCCCCTGGAAACACCATATATTTT.

This clonotype was seen at least ten times. The chain carries TRBV9 and TRBJ2-1; 10 bases map to TRBD1. Germline CDR1 reads SGDLS; CDR2 reads YYNGEE. The CDR3 is 16 amino acids. V was pared by 4 bases and J by 2 bases, with 6 bases of the junction left unmatched. The CDR3 loop reads CASSSSGTGAYNEQFF. The CDR3 nucleotides are TGTGCCAGCAGCTCAAGTGGGACAGGGGCCTACAATGAGCAGTTCTTC.

This clonotype appeared many times. The J gene is TRBJ2-1, the V gene TRBV30; D may be TRBD2 (5 bases). The V and J ends lost 5 bases and 3 bases respectively, with 5 bases between them. The V gene's germline CDR1 is GTSNPN and CDR2 SVGIG (reference sequence). The CDR3 contains 11 residues. The CDR3 region is CAWAGYNEQFF. The DNA for the CDR3 is TGTGCCTGGGCGGGCTACAATGAGCAGTTCTTC.

The table lists this clonotype with many counts. DNA for the CDR3: TGTGCCAGCAGTGCGGATAGCGGGGGTCCTAGACCCTACGAGCAGTACGTC. It translates to CASSADSGGPRPYEQYV. The chain is built from TRBV6-1 and TRBJ2-7, with 9 positions matching TRBD2. CDR1 and CDR2 (germline): MNHNS, SASEGT. This CDR3 spans 17 amino acids. Trimming removed 4 bases from V and 2 bases from J; junction bases left unmatched: 12.

This clonotype appeared many times. The genes are TRBV6-2 or TRBV6-3 and TRBJ2-7; D possibly corresponds to TRBD2 (6 bases). CDR1 is MNHEY and CDR2 is SVGEGT in the germline V gene. With 2 bases removed from V and 1 base from J, the gap between germline ends came to 12 bases. CDR3 length equals 15 residues. The CDR3 spells CASSYPGVRSYEQYF. The DNA for the CDR3 is TGTGCCAGCAGTTACCCGGGAGTTCGGTCCTACGAGCAGTACTTC.

There are many counts of this clonotype. The chain uses TRBV2 and TRBJ2-7, with 14 bases fitting TRBD2. The CDR3 extends over 15 amino acids. Per the germline V gene, CDR1 is SNHLY and CDR2 is FYNNEI. The ends lost 8 bases at V and 2 bases at J; junction bases unmatched: 5. The chain's CDR3 is CASAGLAGGPYEQYF. In nucleotides, the CDR3 is TGTGCCAGCGCAGGACTAGCGGGGGGACCCTACGAGCAGTACTTC.

The chain has TRBV18 and TRBJ2-1; D assignment may be TRBD1 or TRBD2 (6 bases each). This CDR3 is 14 amino acids long. Between the trimmed V and J ends, which lost 0 bases and 7 bases, there was a span of 10 bases. Per the germline V gene, CDR1 is KGHSH and CDR2 is LQKENI. CDR3 in amino acids: CASSPPSGANEQFF. The CDR3, as DNA: TGTGCCAGCTCACCACCGTCGGGGGCGAATGAGCAGTTCTTC.

The rearrangement links TRBV29-1 to TRBJ2-6; 7 bases are a match to TRBD1. Trimming at V came to 3 bases and at J to 4 bases, leaving 6 bases not matched to a gene. CDR1 is SQVTM and CDR2 is ANQGSEA in the germline V gene. This CDR3 region has 15 residues. The CDR3 is CSVDGDRSGANVLTF. The CDR3, as DNA: TGCAGCGTTGACGGGGACAGATCCGGGGCCAACGTCCTGACTTTC.

The chain has TRBV7-3 and TRBJ2-3; 12 nucleotides match TRBD1. Per the germline V gene, CDR1 is SGHTA and CDR2 is FQGTGA. The trim removed 0 bases at V and 6 bases at J, leaving 4 bases unmatched. The CDR3 contains 16 residues. The DNA for the CDR3 is TGTGCCAGCAGCTTAACGGGGACAGGGGGCTTGGATACGCAGTATTTT. Residues: CASSLTGTGGLDTQYF.

Many counts were recorded for this clonotype. The chain joins TRBV20-1 to TRBJ1-1; the match to TRBD1 covers 7 bases. Germline trimming cut 4 bases from V and 1 base from J; bases unmatched to any gene: 6. Germline V gene lookup returns CDR1 DFQATT and CDR2 SNEGSKA (reference sequence). The CDR3 covers 14 residues. The CDR3 spells CSATRQGTNTEAFF. CDR3 sequence (DNA): TGCAGTGCTACCCGACAGGGAACGAACACTGAAGCTTTCTTT.

Note on this clonotype: This clone may be a read error of a much larger clone one base away. The chain recombines TRBV7-6 with TRBJ2-7; 8 nucleotides align to TRBD2. Germline-derived CDR1 and CDR2 are SGHVS and FNYEAQ. The CDR3 loop spans 14 amino acids. V shed 4 bases and J 6 bases; nucleotides not matched to a gene: 8. CDR3 in DNA: TGTGCCAGCAGCTGGGTACCCGGGGGGGGCGAGCAGTACTTC. Translating it yields CASSWVPGGGEQYF.

This clonotype was seen ten or more times. The chain uses TRBV28 and TRBJ1-1; 9 positions agree with TRBD1. The germline V gene has CDR1 MDHEN and CDR2 SYDVKM. J lost 1 base, V lost 9 bases, and 6 bases had no gene match. The CDR3 sequence is 14 residues long. The CDR3 bases are TGTGCCAGTACGACAGGGGGGAGGAACACTGAAGCTTTCTTT. Its translation: CASTTGGRNTEAFF. The variable domain in full, with the rest retrieved from reference TRBV28 and TRBJ1-1, is DVKVTQSSRYLVKRTGEKVFLECVQDMDHENMFWYRQDPGLGLRLIYFSYDVKMKEKGDIPEGYSVSREKKERFSLILESASTNQTSMYLCASTTGGRNTEAFFGQGTRLTVV.

This chain joins TRBV2 and TRBJ2-3; TRBD1 aligns across 11 bases. This CDR3 region has 14 residues. Germline V gene data show CDR1 as SNHLY and CDR2 as FYNNEI. Trimming at V came to 8 bases and at J to 2 bases, leaving 3 bases not matched to a gene. The CDR3 protein is CASGQGASTDTQYF. In DNA form, the CDR3 reads TGTGCCAGCGGACAGGGGGCCTCCACAGATACGCAGTATTTT.

CDR3 sequence reads: CASSTQAGGPSDTQYF. CDR3 DNA sequence: TGTGCCAGCAGCACTCAAGCGGGAGGGCCTTCAGATACGCAGTATTTT. This rearrangement joins TRBV9 to TRBJ2-3; 10 nucleotides match TRBD2. There are 16 residues in the CDR3. Germline lookup yields CDR1 SGDLS and CDR2 YYNGEE. J lost 4 bases, V lost 4 bases, and 9 bases had no gene match.

This clonotype has a count of ten or more. The CDR3, as DNA: TGTGCCAGCAGTTACTCAAAAACCGGGACTAGCACAGATACGCAGTATTTT. This encodes CASSYSKTGTSTDTQYF. This chain links TRBV6-2 or TRBV6-3 with TRBJ2-3, with D tentatively TRBD2 (6 bases). From germline, CDR1 is MNHEY and CDR2 SVGEGT. The CDR3 runs to 17 residues. V lost 0 bases and J 0 bases, leaving 13 bases between the germline ends.

This clonotype occurred many times. The chain combines TRBV5-4 with TRBJ2-5; TRBD1 matches at 11 bases. Germline V gene data show CDR1 as SGHNT and CDR2 as YYREEE (reference sequence). The junction had 11 bases not matched to a gene; V was cut back by 1 base and J by 0 bases. This CDR3 region has 19 residues. The CDR3 DNA sequence: TGTGCCAGCAGCTTGCTGCGGACAGGGGGCCTCCAGTACCAAGAGACCCAGTACTTC. Translating it yields CASSLLRTGGLQYQETQYF.

In its sample, this clonotype was seen many times. The gene calls are TRBV11-2 and TRBJ1-2, with 8 bases that match TRBD1. The trim removed 5 bases at V and 6 bases at J, leaving 5 bases unmatched. The CDR3 is 13 amino acids. The germline V gene encodes CDR1 SGHAT and CDR2 FQNNGV. CDR3 coding DNA: TGTGCCAGCAGCGCGACAGGGGCCCATGGCTACACCTTC. Encoded protein: CASSATGAHGYTF.

J is TRBJ1-2 and V is TRBV19, with 10 bases aligning to TRBD1. Germline V gene data show CDR1 as LNHDA and CDR2 as SQIVND (reference sequence). Unmatched junction bases numbered 14, after V lost 9 bases and J lost 4 bases. This CDR3 comprises 16 residues. CDR3 coding DNA: TGTGCCAGCAGCGCACCTCTGACAGGGGGCGGCTATGGCTACACCTTC. It translates to CASSAPLTGGGYGYTF.

This clonotype was seen a few times. The V gene is TRBV6-1, the J gene TRBJ1-5; tentative D call: TRBD1 (6 bases). Germline V gives CDR1 MNHNS, CDR2 SASEGT. This CDR3 has 17 amino acids. Deletions cut 0 bases from V and 2 bases from J, with 14 bases between. The CDR3 reads CASSEARYRARNQPQHF. The CDR3 region has the DNA TGTGCCAGCAGTGAAGCGAGGTACAGGGCTCGCAATCAGCCCCAGCATTTT.

This chain uses TRBV9 with TRBJ1-2; D perhaps matches TRBD1 (5 bases). V was trimmed by 3 bases and J by 8 bases, leaving 14 bases between them. CDR1 and CDR2 from the germline V gene are SGDLS and YYNGEE. The CDR3 length is 13 residues. The CDR3 bases are TGTGCCAGCAGCGCACAGGATATATCGGGCTACACCTTC. It codes for CASSAQDISGYTF.

The gene calls are TRBV3-1 and TRBJ2-3; D is perhaps TRBD2 (6 bases). V dropped 2 bases and J dropped 1 base, with 7 bases sitting between them. The length of the CDR3 is 14 residues. Germline lookup yields CDR1 LGHDT and CDR2 YNNKEL (reference sequence). CDR3 amino acids: CASSQQRGTDTQYF. The CDR3 nucleotides read TGTGCCAGCAGCCAACAGCGGGGCACAGATACGCAGTATTTT.

There are many counts of this clonotype. The chain has TRBV6-2 or TRBV6-3 and TRBJ2-2; D not resolved. This CDR3 has 14 amino acids. V lost 5 bases to trimming and J lost 5 bases, with 12 bases between them. Germline V gene data show CDR1 as MNHEY and CDR2 as SVGEGT. The CDR3 sequence is CASSLEFVTGELFF. The CDR3 DNA reads as TGTGCCAGCAGTCTAGAGTTTGTTACCGGGGAGCTGTTTTTT.

The rearrangement joins TRBV29-1 to TRBJ2-1, with TRBD2 identical over 9 bases. The germline V gene encodes CDR1 SQVTM and CDR2 ANQGSEA. This CDR3 region has 13 residues. The CDR3, as DNA: TGCAACGGTAGCGGGAGAGCCTACAATGAGCAGTTCTTC. Amino acid sequence: CNGSGRAYNEQFF.

The rearrangement links TRBV10-1 to TRBJ2-2; the D is unclear. Between the trimmed V and J ends, which lost 4 bases and 6 bases, there was a span of 12 bases. The CDR3 extends over 14 amino acids. Germline CDR1 and CDR2: WNHNN and SYGVQD (reference sequence). The CDR3: CASSVDLVAGELFF. DNA for the CDR3: TGCGCCAGCAGTGTGGACCTCGTGGCCGGGGAGCTGTTTTTT.

This clonotype was counted between two and nine times. The V and J genes are TRBV5-1 and TRBJ2-3; 7 bases map to TRBD2. The CDR3 sequence is 15 residues long. The junction had 6 bases not matched to a gene; V was cut back by 2 bases and J by 3 bases. Germline loops: CDR1 SGHRS, CDR2 YFSETQ. This CDR3 is CASSFSQGGTDTQYF. The CDR3 DNA reads TGCGCCAGCAGCTTCAGCCAGGGAGGGACAGATACGCAGTATTTT.